This T cell receptor beta chain was identified during a study of T-cell reconstitution after alpha-beta-depleted transplantation in children. Findings and limits, study-wide: Alpha-beta T cells present about two months after transplant were reported to originate from several hundred expanded graft clones. T-cell numbers and diversity one year post-transplant derived largely from freshly generated T cells. Surviving recipient T cells and thymic progenitors produced the high day-60 TCRbeta diversity seen in some patients.

Many counts were recorded for this clonotype. What it recognizes is unknown. For TCRbeta, the library was prepared with unique molecular identifiers. In TCRdb, the PCR reads were re-called with MiXCR into one record per CDR3 protein. The sample records fewer than 550,000 distinct CDR3 sequences, more than 9% being singletons. The CDR3 covers 15 residues. CDR1 is MNHEY, CDR2 SVGEGT, per germline. Trimming shortened V by 2 bases and J by 6 bases, and 15 bases separated the two germline ends. This chain joins TRBV6-2 or TRBV6-3 and TRBJ2-3, with D possibly being TRBD2 (5 bases). The sample here was PBMCs, taken before TCRalphabeta/CD19-depleted stem cell transplant. This clonotype was sampled from a child aged 2 to 15 with inherited bone marrow failure, due to receive a stem cell transplant. The CDR3 DNA reads as TGTGCCAGCAGTTACGCCCTAGCCACAAGTGATACGCAGTATTTT. This encodes CASSYALATSDTQYF.